This T cell receptor (beta chain) came from a study of blood T cell repertoires in COVID-19. Study details: Samples representing acute and convalescent COVID-19 were sourced from the United States, Italy and Spain.

Looked up from germline, CDR1 is ENHRY and CDR2 is SYGVKD. This CDR3 is built from 13 residues. Trimming pared 6 bases from V and 2 bases from J, leaving 9 bases between. Profiling relied on immunoSEQ multiplex PCR, and the TCRdb table lists in-frame clones only, not all of them. Among some 530,000 clones listed, around 85% were seen once. Those enrolled, adults aged roughly 18 to 100 years, came from about two dozen US areas. Participants were placed into cohorts based on the clinical history they reported. Symptom resolution, clearance, or two negative PCRs marked the recovered donors of Cohort 3. Sequenced sample: PBMCs or T cells enriched from blood (not recorded which). The chain uses TRBV10-3 and TRBJ2-3, with D maybe TRBD1 (5 bases). This sequence originates from a woman in her fifties or sixties who had recovered from COVID-19. The CDR3: CAIRDNPTDTQYF. CDR3 sequence (DNA): TGTGCCATCAGGGACAATCCCACAGATACGCAGTATTTT.